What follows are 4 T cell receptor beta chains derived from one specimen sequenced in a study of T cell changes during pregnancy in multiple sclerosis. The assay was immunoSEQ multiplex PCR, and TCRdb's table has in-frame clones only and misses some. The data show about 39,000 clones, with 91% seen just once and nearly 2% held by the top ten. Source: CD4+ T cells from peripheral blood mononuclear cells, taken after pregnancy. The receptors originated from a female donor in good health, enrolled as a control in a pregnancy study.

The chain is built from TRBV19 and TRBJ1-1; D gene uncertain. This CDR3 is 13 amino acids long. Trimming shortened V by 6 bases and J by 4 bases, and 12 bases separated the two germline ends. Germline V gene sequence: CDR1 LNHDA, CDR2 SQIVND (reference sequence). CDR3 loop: CASSSARVTEAFF. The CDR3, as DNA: TGTGCCAGTAGCAGCGCGCGTGTCACTGAAGCTTTCTTT.

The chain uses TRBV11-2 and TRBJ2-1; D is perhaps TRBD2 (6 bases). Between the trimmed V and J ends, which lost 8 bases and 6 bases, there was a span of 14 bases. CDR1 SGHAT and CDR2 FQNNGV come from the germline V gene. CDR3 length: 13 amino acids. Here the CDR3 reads CASGETSANEQFF. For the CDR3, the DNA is TGTGCCAGCGGAGAGACTAGTGCCAATGAGCAGTTCTTC.

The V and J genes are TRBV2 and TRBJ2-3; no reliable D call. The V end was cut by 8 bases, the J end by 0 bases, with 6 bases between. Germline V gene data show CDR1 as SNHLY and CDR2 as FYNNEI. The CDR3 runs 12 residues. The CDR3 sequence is CASRWSTDTQYF. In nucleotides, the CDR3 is TGTGCCAGCCGGTGGAGCACAGATACGCAGTATTTT.

The CDR3 sequence is CASSVGGNQYGYTF. The CDR3 region has the DNA TGTGCCAGCAGCGTAGGAGGGAACCAATATGGCTACACCTTC. The chain couples TRBV9 to TRBJ1-2; D is uncertain. The CDR3 consists of 14 residues. The germline V and J ends were trimmed by 0 bases and 5 bases, with 11 bases remaining between them. CDR1 is SGDLS, CDR2 YYNGEE, per germline.